The 20 T cell receptor beta chains below all came from one sample that was sequenced in a study of shared clonotypes between healthy human individuals. The protocol was immunoSEQ multiplex PCR, while the TCRdb copy is restricted to in-frame clones and leaves out a portion. Seen here are hundreds of thousands of clones, 90% to 96% observed once, and the top ten hold roughly 0.06%. Material: naive CD4+ T cells sorted from blood. The subset denotes: CD45RA+ positively selected. The receptors were sampled from a woman between 25 and 40 years old in good health.

The chain links TRBV7-9 to TRBJ2-7, with unresolved D. The CDR3 is 14 amino acids. V lost 0 bases, J lost 0 bases, and 6 bases lay in between. The germline V gene has CDR1 SEHNR and CDR2 FQNEAQ (reference sequence). CDR3 sequence: CASSLAGNSYEQYF. The CDR3 DNA follows: TGTGCCAGCAGCTTAGCGGGCAACTCCTACGAGCAGTACTTC. Variable domain in full (rest from reference TRBV7-9 and TRBJ2-7): DTGVSQNPRHKITKRGQNVTFRCDPISEHNRLYWYRQTLGQGPEFLTYFQNEAQLEKSRLLSDRFSAERPKGSFSTLEIQRTEQGDSAMYLCASSLAGNSYEQYFGPGTRLTVT.

Concerning this clone itself: The same CDR3 also results from other DNA sequences found in this sample. This rearrangement joins TRBV28 to TRBJ2-3; D is unresolved. CDR3 length: 12 residues. Germline V gene lookup returns CDR1 MDHEN and CDR2 SYDVKM. V was trimmed by 6 bases and J by 0 bases, leaving 4 bases between them. The CDR3 DNA sequence: TGTGCCAGCAGCTTTAGCACAGATACGCAGTATTTT. Translation: CASSFSTDTQYF.

This rearrangement joins TRBV27 to TRBJ2-1, with 11 bases aligning to TRBD1. With 4 bases clipped from V and 6 bases from J, the junction kept 5 bases outside the gene matches. The germline V gene encodes CDR1 MNHEY and CDR2 SMNVEV (reference sequence). CDR3 length: 15 amino acids. The CDR3 spells CASSSPGQGVNEQFF. The CDR3 nucleotides are TGTGCCAGCAGTTCCCCGGGACAGGGGGTCAATGAGCAGTTCTTC.

This rearrangement joins TRBV7-8 to TRBJ2-7; 9 bases map to TRBD1. This CDR3 is 17 amino acids long. Trimming removed 5 bases from V and 6 bases from J; junction bases left unmatched: 17. In germline, CDR1 is SGHVS, CDR2 FQNEAQ. CDR3 protein: CASSPRKVGTGPREQYF. For the CDR3, the DNA is TGTGCCAGCAGCCCCCGGAAGGTTGGGACAGGGCCACGCGAGCAGTACTTC.

The chain links TRBV19 to TRBJ1-6; D is undetermined. Looked up from germline, CDR1 is LNHDA and CDR2 is SQIVND (reference sequence). Trimming removed 5 bases at V and 7 bases at J, with 15 bases between. The length of the CDR3 is 15 residues. Here the CDR3 reads CASSQGSLWNSPLHF. Here the CDR3 DNA reads TGTGCCAGTAGTCAAGGGTCTCTCTGGAATTCACCCCTCCACTTT.

The J gene is TRBJ2-2, the V gene TRBV2; D may be TRBD1 (6 bases). The CDR3 consists of 13 residues. Trimming removed 8 bases at V and 1 base at J, with 8 bases between. Germline V gene lookup returns CDR1 SNHLY and CDR2 FYNNEI. The CDR3 protein is CASADRNTGELFF. The CDR3 DNA reads TGTGCCAGCGCGGACAGGAACACCGGGGAGCTGTTTTTT.

The V and J genes are TRBV2 and TRBJ1-4; D might be TRBD1 (5 bases). The CDR3 runs 16 residues. V was cut by 6 bases and J by 2 bases, with 16 bases left in between. Germline CDR1 is SNHLY and CDR2 is FYNNEI. CDR3 DNA: TGTGCCAGCAGCGACGGGACTTTAGGGACTAATGAAAAACTGTTTTTT. This codes for CASSDGTLGTNEKLFF.

This rearrangement joins TRBV7-9 to TRBJ2-5; D uncertain. Germline CDR1 is SEHNR and CDR2 is FQNEAQ (reference sequence). V was pared by 6 bases and J by 1 base, with 12 bases between. This CDR3 spans 14 amino acids. DNA for the CDR3: TGTGCCAGCAGTCCGCTAGGGATCCAAGAGACCCAGTACTTC. As protein: CASSPLGIQETQYF.

The V gene is TRBV28, the J gene TRBJ2-7; no clear D gene. The CDR3 has 12 residues. With 4 bases removed from V and 3 bases from J, the gap between germline ends came to 7 bases. The germline gives CDR1 MDHEN, CDR2 SYDVKM. The CDR3 DNA reads TGTGCCAGCAGTTCGAGATACTACGAGCAGTACTTC. Its translation is CASSSRYYEQYF.

The count of this clone is one. The rearrangement joins TRBV28 to TRBJ1-2, with D tentatively TRBD1 (5 bases). V dropped 1 base and J dropped 5 bases, with 14 bases sitting between them. The germline V gene has CDR1 MDHEN and CDR2 SYDVKM. This CDR3 comprises 15 residues. The CDR3 sequence is CASSLYGGVYYGYTF. CDR3 nucleotides: TGTGCCAGCAGTTTATACGGGGGTGTTTATTATGGCTACACCTTC.

This chain links TRBV28 with TRBJ1-5, with TRBD1 matching over 9 bases. V shed 7 bases and J 1 base; nucleotides not matched to a gene: 8. This CDR3 spans 16 amino acids. From germline, CDR1 is MDHEN and CDR2 SYDVKM. The CDR3 loop is CASTPQGTGSNQPQHF. For the CDR3, the DNA is TGTGCCAGCACTCCCCAGGGGACAGGGAGCAATCAGCCCCAGCATTTT.

The rearrangement uses TRBV28 and TRBJ1-1; possibly TRBD1 for D (6 bases). V was pared by 2 bases and J by 1 base, with 11 bases between. Germline V gives CDR1 MDHEN, CDR2 SYDVKM. The length of the CDR3 is 15 residues. CDR3 sequence (DNA): TGTGCCAGCAGTTTAGACAGGTTTAGGAACACTGAAGCTTTCTTT. As protein: CASSLDRFRNTEAFF. The full variable domain, its missing parts supplied by reference TRBV28 and TRBJ1-1, is DVKVTQSSRYLVKRTGEKVFLECVQDMDHENMFWYRQDPGLGLRLIYFSYDVKMKEKGDIPEGYSVSREKKERFSLILESASTNQTSMYLCASSLDRFRNTEAFFGQGTRLTVV.

The chain links TRBV6-1 to TRBJ2-7; D is possibly TRBD1 (6 bases). Germline V gene data show CDR1 as MNHNS and CDR2 as SASEGT. V lost 8 bases and J 3 bases, leaving 11 bases between the germline ends. This CDR3 contains 12 residues. This chain's CDR3 is CASGTPDYEQYF. The CDR3 DNA is TGTGCCAGCGGGACACCAGACTACGAGCAGTACTTC.

This chain joins TRBV19 and TRBJ2-2; a possible D gene is TRBD2 (6 bases). The CDR3 length is 14 residues. V gave up 3 bases and J gave up 3 bases, with 8 bases separating them. Germline V CDR1 and CDR2: LNHDA, SQIVND (reference sequence). The CDR3 spells CASSIPGDTGELFF. In nucleotides, the CDR3 is TGTGCCAGTAGTATTCCGGGGGACACCGGGGAGCTGTTTTTT.

This clone was seen once. The rearrangement links TRBV10-2 to TRBJ2-2; D remains unclear. This CDR3 has 14 amino acids. Germline CDR1 reads WSHSY; CDR2 reads SAAADI. V lost 6 bases and J 6 bases, leaving 14 bases between the germline ends. The CDR3 loop reads CASRPTGWAGELFF. The CDR3 DNA reads TGCGCCAGCAGACCTACTGGTTGGGCCGGGGAGCTGTTTTTT.

The chain uses TRBV2 and TRBJ1-5, with D perhaps matching TRBD1 (5 bases). The CDR3 loop spans 14 amino acids. Trimming took off 8 bases at V and 0 bases at J, with 11 bases between the two ends. Germline values: CDR1 SNHLY, CDR2 FYNNEI. CDR3 residues: CASQGSYSNQPQHF. The CDR3 bases are TGTGCCAGCCAGGGATCCTATAGCAATCAGCCCCAGCATTTT. Drawing the rest from reference TRBV2 and TRBJ1-5, the complete variable domain is EPEVTQTPSHQVTQMGQEVILRCVPISNHLYFYWYRQILGQKVEFLVSFYNNEISEKSEIFDDQFSVERPDGSNFTLKIRSTKLEDSAMYFCASQGSYSNQPQHFGDGTRLSIL.

The chain employs TRBV19 and TRBJ2-4, with D tentatively TRBD1 or TRBD2 (5 bases each). The CDR3 is 15 amino acids. The germline V gene encodes CDR1 LNHDA and CDR2 SQIVND (reference sequence). Deletions cut 1 base from V and 3 bases from J, with 10 bases between. DNA for the CDR3: TGTGCCAGTAGTATAGTTTGGGACGGCAAAAACATTCAGTACTTC. It translates to CASSIVWDGKNIQYF.

There are a few counts of this clone. The chain links TRBV6-5 to TRBJ2-7; D gene uncertain. The germline CDR1 and CDR2 sequences are MNHEY and SVGAGI. This CDR3 is 13 amino acids long. V was trimmed by 2 bases and J by 1 base, leaving 6 bases between them. The CDR3 reads CASSYRQSYEQYF. The CDR3 coding sequence is TGTGCCAGCAGTTACCGGCAGTCCTACGAGCAGTACTTC.

The V gene is TRBV12-5, the J gene TRBJ2-1; 11 bases line up with TRBD2. Trimming cost V 6 bases and J 8 bases; bases outside gene matches: 9. Germline V gene sequence: CDR1 LGHNT, CDR2 FRNRAP. The CDR3 totals 15 residues. The chain's CDR3 is CASGPTSGRIYEQFF. As DNA, the CDR3 is TGTGCTAGTGGGCCCACTAGCGGGAGAATATATGAGCAGTTCTTC.

V gene TRBV4-1 combines with J gene TRBJ2-5; D call uncertain. The V gene lost 4 bases and the J gene lost 11 bases, with 17 bases spanning the gap. The CDR3 spans 13 residues. Germline V CDR1 and CDR2: MGHRA, YSYEKL. The CDR3 spells CASSPLGLVEQYF. CDR3 coding DNA: TGCGCCAGCAGCCCTCTGGGGTTGGTAGAGCAGTACTTC.